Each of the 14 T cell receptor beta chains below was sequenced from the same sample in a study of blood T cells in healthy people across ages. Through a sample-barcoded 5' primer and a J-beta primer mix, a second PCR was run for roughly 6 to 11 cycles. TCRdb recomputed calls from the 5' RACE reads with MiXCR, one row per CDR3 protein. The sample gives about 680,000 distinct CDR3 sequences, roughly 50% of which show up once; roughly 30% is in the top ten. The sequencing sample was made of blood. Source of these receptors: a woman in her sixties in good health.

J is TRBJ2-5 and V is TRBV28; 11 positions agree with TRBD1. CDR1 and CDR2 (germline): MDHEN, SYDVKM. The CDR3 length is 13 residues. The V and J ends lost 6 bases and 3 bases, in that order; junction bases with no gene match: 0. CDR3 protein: CASRGQGEETQYF. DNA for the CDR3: TGTGCCAGCAGGGGACAGGGGGAAGAGACCCAGTACTTC.

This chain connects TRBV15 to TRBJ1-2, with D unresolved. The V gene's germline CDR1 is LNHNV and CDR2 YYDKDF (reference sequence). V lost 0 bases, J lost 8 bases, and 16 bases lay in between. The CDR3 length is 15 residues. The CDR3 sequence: CATSRDPGGVNGYTF. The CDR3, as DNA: TGTGCCACCAGCAGAGATCCGGGCGGAGTTAACGGCTACACCTTC.

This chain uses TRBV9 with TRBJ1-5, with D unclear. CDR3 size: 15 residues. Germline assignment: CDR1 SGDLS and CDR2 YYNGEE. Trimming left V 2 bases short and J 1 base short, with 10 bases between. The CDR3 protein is CASSVRASSNQPQHF. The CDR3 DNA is TGTGCCAGCAGCGTCCGGGCCAGCAGCAATCAGCCCCAGCATTTT.

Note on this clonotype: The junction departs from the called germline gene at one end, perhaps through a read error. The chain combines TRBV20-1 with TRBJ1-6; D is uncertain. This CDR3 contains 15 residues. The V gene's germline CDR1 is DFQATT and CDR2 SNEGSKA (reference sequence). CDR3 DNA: TGCAGTGCGTTGCCCAGGATCGCCTATAATTCACCCCCCCACTTT. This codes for CSALPRIAYNSPPHF.

DNA of the CDR3: TGTGCCTGGAGTGGTGTCGTGGACAGCCAGTACGAGCAGTACTTC. This sequence encodes CAWSGVVDSQYEQYF. V usage is TRBV30 and J usage is TRBJ2-7; D may be TRBD1 (6 bases). Trimming stripped 1 base from V and 4 bases from J, with 17 bases between. Germline CDR1 reads GTSNPN; CDR2 reads SVGIG (reference sequence). The CDR3 contains 15 residues.

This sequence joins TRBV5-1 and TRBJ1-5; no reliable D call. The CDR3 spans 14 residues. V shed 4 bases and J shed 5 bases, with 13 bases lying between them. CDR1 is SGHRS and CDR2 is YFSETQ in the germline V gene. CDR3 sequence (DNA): TGCGCCAGCAGCCCGACGAGCGGGGATCAGCCCCAGCATTTT. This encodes CASSPTSGDQPQHF. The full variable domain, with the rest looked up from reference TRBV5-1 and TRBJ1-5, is KAGVTQTPRYLIKTRGQQVTLSCSPISGHRSVSWYQQTPGQGLQFLFEYFSETQRNKGNFPGRFSGRQFSNSRSEMNVSTLELGDSALYLCASSPTSGDQPQHFGDGTRLSIL.

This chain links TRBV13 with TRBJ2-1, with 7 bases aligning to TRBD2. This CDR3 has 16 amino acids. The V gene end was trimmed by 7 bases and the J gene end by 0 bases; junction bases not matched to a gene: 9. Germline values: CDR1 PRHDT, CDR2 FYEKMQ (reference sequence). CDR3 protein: CASTSPGGSSYNEQFF. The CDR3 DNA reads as TGTGCCAGCACCTCCCCGGGCGGGAGCTCCTACAATGAGCAGTTCTTC.

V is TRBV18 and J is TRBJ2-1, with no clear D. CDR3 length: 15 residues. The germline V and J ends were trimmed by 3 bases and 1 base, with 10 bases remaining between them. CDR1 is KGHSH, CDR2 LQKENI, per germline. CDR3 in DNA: TGTGCCAGCTCACCGCTAGGTTTATCCTACAATGAGCAGTTCTTC. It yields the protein CASSPLGLSYNEQFF.

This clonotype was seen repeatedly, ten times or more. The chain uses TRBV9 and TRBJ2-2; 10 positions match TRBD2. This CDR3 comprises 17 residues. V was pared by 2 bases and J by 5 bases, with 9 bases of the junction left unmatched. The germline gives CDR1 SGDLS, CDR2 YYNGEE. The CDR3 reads CASSVYPSGGGTGELFF. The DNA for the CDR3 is TGTGCCAGCAGCGTCTACCCTAGCGGGGGCGGTACCGGGGAGCTGTTTTTT.

The DNA of the CDR3 is TGCAGTGCTAACCTACAGGGGAGAAACGAGCAGTACTTC. Translated, it gives CSANLQGRNEQYF. The chain couples TRBV20-1 to TRBJ2-7; 7 bases line up with TRBD1. The CDR3 is 13 residues long. J lost 5 bases, V lost 4 bases, and 8 bases had no gene match. The V gene's germline CDR1 is DFQATT and CDR2 SNEGSKA (reference sequence).

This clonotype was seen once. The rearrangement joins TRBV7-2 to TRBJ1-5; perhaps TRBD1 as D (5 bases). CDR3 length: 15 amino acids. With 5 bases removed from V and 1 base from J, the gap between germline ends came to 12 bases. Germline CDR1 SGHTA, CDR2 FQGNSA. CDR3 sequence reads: CASSPRVRSNQPQHF. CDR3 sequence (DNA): TGTGCCAGCAGCCCCAGGGTAAGAAGCAATCAGCCCCAGCATTTT.

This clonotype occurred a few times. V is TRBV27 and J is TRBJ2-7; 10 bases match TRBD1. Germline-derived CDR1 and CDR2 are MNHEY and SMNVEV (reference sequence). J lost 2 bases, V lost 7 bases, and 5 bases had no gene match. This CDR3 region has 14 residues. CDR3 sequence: CASTGQGGPYEQYF. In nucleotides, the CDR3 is TGTGCCAGCACTGGACAGGGGGGACCCTACGAGCAGTACTTC.

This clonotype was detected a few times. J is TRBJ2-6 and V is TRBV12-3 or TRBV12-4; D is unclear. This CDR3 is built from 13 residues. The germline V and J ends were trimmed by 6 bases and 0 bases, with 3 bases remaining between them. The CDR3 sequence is CASRRSGANVLTF. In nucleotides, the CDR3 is TGTGCCAGCAGGCGCTCTGGGGCCAACGTCCTGACTTTC.

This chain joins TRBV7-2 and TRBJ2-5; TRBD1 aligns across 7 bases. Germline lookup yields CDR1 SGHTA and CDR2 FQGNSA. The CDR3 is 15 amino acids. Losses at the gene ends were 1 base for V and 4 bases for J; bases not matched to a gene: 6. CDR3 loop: CASSLEQTGRETQYF. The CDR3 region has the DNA TGTGCCAGCAGCTTAGAACAGACAGGGCGAGAGACCCAGTACTTC.